A single sample is the source of the 27 T cell receptor beta chains below, sequenced in a study. Each CDR3 protein is one row after TCRdb ran MiXCR on the RT-PCR reads. This repertoire shows approximately 720,000 distinct CDR3 sequences, approximately 14% found once; its top ten account for 3.6%. Source material: memory CD4+ T cells from blood. Receptors were obtained from a female donor in good health, serving as a healthy control.

In this sample, this clonotype turned up many times. The chain combines TRBV4-1 with TRBJ2-2; D is perhaps TRBD1 or TRBD2 (6 bases each). The germline V gene has CDR1 MGHRA and CDR2 YSYEKL. The CDR3 spans 15 residues. V lost 1 base and J lost 5, with 11 bases in between. The CDR3 reads CASSQGLGGTGELFF. CDR3 sequence (DNA): TGCGCCAGCAGCCAAGGTTTAGGGGGGACCGGGGAGCTGTTTTTT.

This clonotype was counted only a few times. The CDR3 nucleotides are TGTGCCAGCTCCTCCCGACAGAACGACAATGGCTACACCTTC. Translated: CASSSRQNDNGYTF. The genes are TRBV18 and TRBJ1-2, with D perhaps matching TRBD1 (5 bases). Trimming took 6 bases from V and 6 from J, leaving 17 bases between them. Germline-derived CDR1 and CDR2 are KGHSH and LQKENI. This CDR3 spans 14 amino acids.

This clonotype was seen at least ten times. The CDR3 loop is CASSQDREDEQFF. CDR3 nucleotides: TGCGCCAGCAGCCAAGACAGGGAAGATGAGCAGTTCTTC. This chain connects TRBV4-3 to TRBJ2-1, with D possibly being TRBD1 (5 bases). V was pared by 0 bases and J by 8 bases, with 8 bases between. The germline gives CDR1 LGHNA, CDR2 YSLEER. This CDR3 contains 13 residues.

This clonotype was observed at least ten times. This chain uses TRBV7-3 with TRBJ2-1, with D uncertain. The ends were cut back, 1 base at V and 7 bases at J, with 11 bases in the middle. Germline V CDR1 and CDR2: SGHTA, FQGTGA. CDR3 length: 14 amino acids. The CDR3 DNA is TGTGCCAGCAGCTTAAGGGAACTGGGGAATGAGCAGTTCTTC. It encodes CASSLRELGNEQFF.

This clonotype turned up a few times. The genes are TRBV6-5 and TRBJ1-4; maybe TRBD1 (5 bases). Per the germline V gene, CDR1 is MNHEY and CDR2 is SVGAGI. CDR3 length equals 14 residues. V lost 6 bases and J lost 8, with 16 bases in between. The DNA for the CDR3 is TGTGCCAGCAGCCAAAACACCCCAGGGGAAAAACTGTTTTTT. Residues: CASSQNTPGEKLFF.

This clonotype was found a few times. The V call is TRBV20-1, the J call TRBJ1-5; possibly TRBD1 for D (6 bases). CDR3 size: 13 residues. Germline lookup yields CDR1 DFQATT and CDR2 SNEGSKA (reference sequence). V was clipped by 1 base and J by 5 bases, with 9 bases between them. In DNA, the CDR3 is TGCAGTGCTAGAGTACACAGGGATCAGCCCCAGCATTTT. Translation: CSARVHRDQPQHF.

The chain carries TRBV20-1 and TRBJ1-2; 8 bases map to TRBD1. The length of the CDR3 is 13 residues. The trim removed 4 bases at V and 6 bases at J, leaving 7 bases unmatched. Looked up from germline, CDR1 is DFQATT and CDR2 is SNEGSKA (reference sequence). CDR3 sequence: CSAISQGANGYTF. CDR3 nucleotide sequence: TGCAGTGCTATTAGTCAGGGGGCGAATGGCTACACCTTC.

V gene TRBV4-3 combines with J gene TRBJ2-1; perhaps TRBD2 as D (6 bases). The CDR3 consists of 14 residues. The V gene's germline CDR1 is LGHNA and CDR2 YSLEER. V lost 6 bases, J lost 5 bases, and 14 bases lay in between. The CDR3 DNA is TGCGCCAGCAGGCCGGGACTTCCTAACAATGAGCAGTTCTTC. Its translation is CASRPGLPNNEQFF.

This clonotype was observed many times. This sequence joins TRBV29-1 and TRBJ2-3, with D possibly being TRBD1 or TRBD2 (6 bases each). Germline V CDR1 and CDR2: SQVTM, ANQGSEA. The V gene lost 4 bases and the J gene lost 6 bases, with 14 bases spanning the gap. The CDR3 has 13 residues. This chain's CDR3 is CSVVGGRGDTQYF. The CDR3 DNA reads as TGCAGCGTTGTGGGGGGCCGGGGGGATACGCAGTATTTT.

The chain carries TRBV12-5 and TRBJ2-1; 8 nucleotides line up with TRBD1. This CDR3 is 13 amino acids long. Per germline, CDR1 LGHNT and CDR2 FRNRAP. Trimming took 8 bases from V and 6 from J; bases not matched to a gene: 6. The CDR3 reads CASRTGGSNEQFF. The CDR3, as DNA: TGTGCTAGTAGAACAGGGGGGTCCAATGAGCAGTTCTTC.

This chain connects TRBV20-1 to TRBJ1-3; 8 nucleotides agree with TRBD1. This CDR3 spans 14 amino acids. V lost 2 bases to trimming and J lost 4 bases; unmatched junction nucleotides: 4. Germline V gives CDR1 DFQATT, CDR2 SNEGSKA (reference sequence). CDR3 DNA sequence: TGCAGTGCTAGACAGGGGGCGAGCGGAAACACCATATATTTT. Encoded protein: CSARQGASGNTIYF.

The chain has TRBV28 and TRBJ2-7, with 8 nucleotides matching TRBD2. The J segment lost 0 bases and the V segment lost 10 bases, leaving 5 bases of the junction unmatched. The CDR3 extends over 13 amino acids. Germline loops: CDR1 MDHEN, CDR2 SYDVKM. CDR3 loop: CATERESSYEQYF. The CDR3 DNA sequence: TGTGCCACGGAGCGGGAGAGCTCCTACGAGCAGTACTTC.

The chain combines TRBV18 with TRBJ1-2; 8 bases agree with TRBD1. Germline CDR1 is KGHSH and CDR2 is LQKENI. The ends lost 1 base at V and 4 bases at J; junction bases unmatched: 2. This CDR3 is built from 14 residues. In nucleotides, the CDR3 is TGTGCCAGCTCACCACAGGACAGGGTCTATGGCTACACCTTC. This gives the protein CASSPQDRVYGYTF.

The chain couples TRBV14 to TRBJ1-1; no reliable D call. CDR1 is SGHDN, CDR2 FVKESK, per germline. Trimming left V 3 bases short and J 7 bases short, with 12 bases between. The CDR3 spans 13 residues. Written as DNA, the CDR3 is TGTGCCAGCAGCCAGGGGTTAGTCAGTGAAGCTTTCTTT. Translated: CASSQGLVSEAFF.

The chain carries TRBV9 and TRBJ1-3, with D unresolved. Germline V gene data show CDR1 as SGDLS and CDR2 as YYNGEE. V lost 0 bases to trimming and J lost 0 bases, with 16 bases between them. This CDR3 is 18 amino acids long. The CDR3 sequence is CASSVELLGSVSGNTIYF. CDR3 DNA sequence: TGTGCCAGCAGCGTAGAGTTGTTGGGTTCAGTCTCTGGAAACACCATATATTTT. Drawing the rest from reference TRBV9 and TRBJ1-3, the complete variable domain is DSGVTQTPKHLITATGQRVTLRCSPRSGDLSVYWYQQSLDQGLQFLIQYYNGEERAKGNILERFSAQQFPDLHSELNLSSLELGDSALYFCASSVELLGSVSGNTIYFGEGSWLTVV.

This clonotype was counted a few times. The chain combines TRBV7-9 with TRBJ2-5, with TRBD1 identical over 9 bases. The germline V gene encodes CDR1 SEHNR and CDR2 FQNEAQ (reference sequence). This CDR3 contains 14 residues. J was trimmed by 10 bases and V by 3 bases; bases with no gene match: 9. The CDR3 region is CASSFPGQGDGQYF. For the CDR3, the DNA is TGTGCCAGCAGCTTCCCGGGACAGGGCGACGGCCAGTACTTC.

The sample holds many counts of this clonotype. This sequence joins TRBV29-1 and TRBJ2-5, with D possibly being TRBD1 or TRBD2 (6 bases each). Trimming took off 4 bases at V and 5 bases at J, with 23 bases between the two ends. Per germline, CDR1 SQVTM and CDR2 ANQGSEA. The length of the CDR3 is 16 residues. CDR3 amino acids: CSVVPVLGGGGETQYF. The CDR3 region has the DNA TGCAGCGTTGTTCCGGTGCTTGGCGGAGGGGGTGAGACCCAGTACTTC.

The chain carries TRBV19 and TRBJ1-1, with TRBD1 as a possible D gene (5 bases). The germline V gene has CDR1 LNHDA and CDR2 SQIVND (reference sequence). V lost 6 bases, J lost 1 base, and 21 bases lay in between. CDR3 length equals 17 residues. The CDR3 sequence: CASRLWDAGPTNTEAFF. DNA for the CDR3: TGTGCCAGTAGGCTGTGGGACGCGGGGCCTACGAACACTGAAGCTTTCTTT. The full variable domain, in which reference TRBV19 and TRBJ1-1 provide the parts outside the CDR3, is DGGITQSPKYLFRKEGQNVTLSCEQNLNHDAMYWYRQDPGQGLRLIYYSQIVNDFQKGDIAEGYSVSREKKESFPLTVTSAQKNPTAFYLCASRLWDAGPTNTEAFFGQGTRLTVV.

There are a few counts of this clonotype. This sequence joins TRBV24-1 and TRBJ2-7; 7 nucleotides agree with TRBD2. Germline V gene data show CDR1 as KGHDR and CDR2 as SFDVKD. The CDR3 length is 15 residues. V was clipped by 0 bases and J by 3 bases; unmatched bases: 4. Here the CDR3 DNA reads TGTGCCACCAGTGATTTGTCAGCGGGGCTCTACGAGCAGTACTTC. This sequence encodes CATSDLSAGLYEQYF.

In this sample, this clonotype turned up once. The V gene is TRBV7-8, the J gene TRBJ1-4; the D is unclear. Deletions cut 2 bases from V and 4 bases from J, with 8 bases between. CDR1 and CDR2 (germline): SGHVS, FQNEAQ. CDR3 length: 14 residues. CDR3 DNA: TGTGCCAGCAGCTTAACGGGATATAATGAAAAACTGTTTTTT. Its protein is CASSLTGYNEKLFF.

Ten or more counts support this clonotype. The V call is TRBV24-1, the J call TRBJ2-3; possible D gene TRBD1, 6 bases. The ends were cut back, 6 bases at V and 3 bases at J, with 12 bases in the middle. This CDR3 has 14 amino acids. In germline, CDR1 is KGHDR, CDR2 SFDVKD. The DNA for the CDR3 is TGTGCCACCAGTACGAGGACAGCAACAGATACGCAGTATTTT. Encoded protein: CATSTRTATDTQYF.

This sequence joins TRBV27 and TRBJ2-7; 7 bases map to TRBD1. J lost 0 bases, V lost 5 bases, and 10 bases had no gene match. The CDR3 spans 16 residues. Germline V gene sequence: CDR1 MNHEY, CDR2 SMNVEV (reference sequence). CDR3 protein: CASSQPTGLSSYEQYF. The CDR3 nucleotides are TGTGCCAGCAGTCAACCGACAGGGCTCAGCTCCTACGAGCAGTACTTC.

The rearrangement joins TRBV20-1 to TRBJ2-1; 8 bases agree with TRBD2. The CDR3 loop spans 15 amino acids. The germline gives CDR1 DFQATT, CDR2 SNEGSKA (reference sequence). V trimming: 6 bases; J trimming: 8 bases; junction bases outside the gene matches: 15. The CDR3 bases are TGCAGTGCCAACGCCCTCCAGGGGACTAGGGATGAGCAGTTCTTC. This gives the protein CSANALQGTRDEQFF.

This clonotype was counted at least ten times. This chain uses TRBV10-2 with TRBJ2-1, with 7 nucleotides matching TRBD2. There are 14 residues in the CDR3. Germline CDR1 is WSHSY and CDR2 is SAAADI. Trimming took 7 bases from V and 4 from J; bases not matched to a gene: 7. CDR3 sequence: CASTASGKYNEQFF. DNA for the CDR3: TGCGCCAGCACGGCTAGCGGAAAGTACAATGAGCAGTTCTTC.

The sample holds many counts of this clonotype. The rearrangement links TRBV7-2 to TRBJ2-5; TRBD1 is a possible D gene (6 bases). Germline assignment: CDR1 SGHTA and CDR2 FQGNSA. CDR3 length equals 14 residues. V was cut by 5 bases and J by 7 bases, with 17 bases left in between. The DNA for the CDR3 is TGTGCCAGCAGCCCAGGGGCGGCTATTCGGACCCAGTACTTC. It codes for CASSPGAAIRTQYF.

This clonotype was picked up many times. The genes are TRBV10-3 and TRBJ1-1; a possible D gene is TRBD1 (6 bases). The ends were cut back, 2 bases at V and 1 base at J, with 11 bases in the middle. The length of the CDR3 is 15 residues. The V gene's germline CDR1 is ENHRY and CDR2 SYGVKD. This CDR3 reads CAISEGGQTNTEAFF. The DNA of the CDR3 is TGTGCCATCAGTGAGGGTGGACAGACGAACACTGAAGCTTTCTTT.

There are many counts of this clonotype. The chain has TRBV15 and TRBJ1-6, with D unresolved. Trimming took off 1 base at V and 10 bases at J, with 14 bases between the two ends. CDR1 and CDR2 from the germline V gene are LNHNV and YYDKDF (reference sequence). The CDR3 runs to 15 residues. In nucleotides, the CDR3 is TGTGCCACCAGCAGAGGAGAAGGGTTCACGTCACCCCTCCACTTT. As protein: CATSRGEGFTSPLHF.